This T cell receptor beta chain was recorded in a study of T cell responses to AZD1222 COVID-19 vaccine. General study findings and limits: Only a handful of AZD1222 recipients, six or seven in all, had baseline seropositivity. A mostly white British donor set with more females was recruited, and clonal diversity was possibly underestimated. Sampling that yielded the repertoires occurred only after the peak T cell response. A reported finding is that nearly half of spike-specific TCRs target unmutated variant regions.

This clone has a single count. Its matching antigen is unknown. This CDR3 has 11 residues. Trimming shortened V by 6 bases and J by 8 bases, and 11 bases separated the two germline ends. CDR1 is SQVTM and CDR2 is ANQGSEA in the germline V gene. Produced via immunoSEQ multiplex PCR; TCRdb's table is partial and in-frame only. The profile shows 150,000 or so clones, roughly nine tenths of them singletons. The sequenced sample was peripheral blood, obtained 28 days after the second AZD1222 dose. The chain joins TRBV29-1 to TRBJ2-4; D is uncertain. The sequence derives from an adult who received the AZD1222 COVID-19 vaccine. The CDR3 region is CSVQRADIQYF. CDR3 nucleotide sequence: TGCAGCGTCCAAAGGGCAGACATTCAGTACTTC.